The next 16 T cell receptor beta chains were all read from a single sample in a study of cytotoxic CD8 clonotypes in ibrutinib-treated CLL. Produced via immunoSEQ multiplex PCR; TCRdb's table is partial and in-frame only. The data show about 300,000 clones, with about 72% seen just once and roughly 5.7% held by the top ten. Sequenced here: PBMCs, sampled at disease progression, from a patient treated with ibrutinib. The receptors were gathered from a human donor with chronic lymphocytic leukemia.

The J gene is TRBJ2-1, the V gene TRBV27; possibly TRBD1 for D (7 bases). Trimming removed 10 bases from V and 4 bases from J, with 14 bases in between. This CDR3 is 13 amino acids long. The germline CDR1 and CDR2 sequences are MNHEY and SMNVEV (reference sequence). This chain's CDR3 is CATRDRIYNEQFF. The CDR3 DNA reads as TGTGCCACGCGGGACAGAATTTACAATGAGCAGTTCTTC.

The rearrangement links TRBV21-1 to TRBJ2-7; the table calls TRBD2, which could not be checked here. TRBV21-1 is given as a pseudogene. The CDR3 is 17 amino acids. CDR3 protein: CASSKGSKREGLHEQYF. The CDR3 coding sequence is TGTGCCAGCAGCAAAGGTTCTAAGCGGGAGGGCCTCCACGAGCAGTACTTC.

The CDR3 DNA reads as TGCGCCAGCAGCCTCGAAGTCGGGGATAACTATGGCTACACCTTC. Amino acid sequence: CASSLEVGDNYGYTF. The V call is TRBV4-1, the J call TRBJ1-2; no clear D gene. Per the germline V gene, CDR1 is MGHRA and CDR2 is YSYEKL. The CDR3 covers 15 residues. Trimming removed 4 bases at V and 1 base at J, with 13 bases between.

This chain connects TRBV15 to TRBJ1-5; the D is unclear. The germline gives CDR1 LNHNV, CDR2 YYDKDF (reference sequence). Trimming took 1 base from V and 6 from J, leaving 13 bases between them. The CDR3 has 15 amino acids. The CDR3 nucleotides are TGTGCCACCAGCAGAGGGTCCGACACGGGTCAGCCCCAGCATTTT. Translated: CATSRGSDTGQPQHF.

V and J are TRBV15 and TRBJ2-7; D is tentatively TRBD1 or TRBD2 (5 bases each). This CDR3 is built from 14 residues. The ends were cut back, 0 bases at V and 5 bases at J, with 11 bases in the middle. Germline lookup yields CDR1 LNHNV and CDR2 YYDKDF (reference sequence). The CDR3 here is CATSRDLGTDEQYF. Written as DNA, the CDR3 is TGTGCCACCAGCAGAGATCTTGGGACGGACGAGCAGTACTTC. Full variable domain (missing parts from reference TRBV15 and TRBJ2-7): DAMVIQNPRYQVTQFGKPVTLSCSQTLNHNVMYWYQQKSSQAPKLLFHYYDKDFNNEADTPDNFQSRRPNTSFCFLDIRSPGLGDTAMYLCATSRDLGTDEQYFGPGTRLTVT.

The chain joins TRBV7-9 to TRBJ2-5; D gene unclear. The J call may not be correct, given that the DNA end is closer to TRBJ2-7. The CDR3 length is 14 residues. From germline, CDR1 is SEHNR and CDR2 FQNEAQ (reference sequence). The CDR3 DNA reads TGTGCCAGCAGTTACCGGGCACCCCCCTACGAGCAGTACTTC. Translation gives CASSYRAPPYEQYF.

This chain's CDR3 is CASSFAGRPYGYTF. CDR3 DNA: TGTGCCAGCAGCTTCGCGGGACGCCCCTATGGCTACACCTTC. This chain joins TRBV5-6 and TRBJ1-2; D might be TRBD1 (5 bases). The V and J ends lost 2 bases and 4 bases respectively, with 12 bases between them. CDR1 SGHDT and CDR2 YYEEEE come from the germline V gene. The CDR3 runs 14 residues.

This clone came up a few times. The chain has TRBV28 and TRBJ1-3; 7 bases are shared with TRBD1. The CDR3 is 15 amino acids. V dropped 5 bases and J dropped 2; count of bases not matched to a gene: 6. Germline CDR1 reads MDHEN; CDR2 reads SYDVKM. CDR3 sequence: CASSRYTGAGNTIYF. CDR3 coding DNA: TGTGCCAGCAGTCGTTATACAGGGGCTGGAAACACCATATATTTT.

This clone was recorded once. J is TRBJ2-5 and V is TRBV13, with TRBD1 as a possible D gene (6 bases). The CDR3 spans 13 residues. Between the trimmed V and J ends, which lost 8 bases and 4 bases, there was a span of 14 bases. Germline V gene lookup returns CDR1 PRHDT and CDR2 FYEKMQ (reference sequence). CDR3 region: CASSKPGVETQYF. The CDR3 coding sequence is TGTGCCAGCTCAAAACCAGGGGTAGAGACCCAGTACTTC.

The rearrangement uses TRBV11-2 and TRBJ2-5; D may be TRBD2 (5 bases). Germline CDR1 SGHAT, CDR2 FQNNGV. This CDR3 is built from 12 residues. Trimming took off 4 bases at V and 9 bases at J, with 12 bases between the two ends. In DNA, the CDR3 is TGTGCCAGCAGCTCCCCCCTCGGGGCCCAGTACTTC. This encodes CASSSPLGAQYF.

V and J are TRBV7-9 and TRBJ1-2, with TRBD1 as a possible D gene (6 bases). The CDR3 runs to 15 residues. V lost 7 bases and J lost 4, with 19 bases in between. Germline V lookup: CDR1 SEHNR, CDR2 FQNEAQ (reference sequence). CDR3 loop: CASTLEGGFAYGYTF. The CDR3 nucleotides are TGTGCCAGCACTCTGGAGGGGGGCTTCGCCTATGGCTACACCTTC.

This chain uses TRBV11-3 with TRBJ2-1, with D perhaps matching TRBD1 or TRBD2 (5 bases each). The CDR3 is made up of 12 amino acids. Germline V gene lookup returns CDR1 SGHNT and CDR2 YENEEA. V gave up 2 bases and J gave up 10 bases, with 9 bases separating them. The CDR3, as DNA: TGTGCCAGCAGCTTACTAAGGGACGAGCAGTTCTTC. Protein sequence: CASSLLRDEQFF.

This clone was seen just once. This CDR3 is CASSLTLRSVSYEQYF. CDR3 sequence (DNA): TGTGCCAGCAGCTTAACCCTGCGTAGCGTGTCCTACGAGCAGTACTTC. The chain combines TRBV11-2 with TRBJ2-7, with a tentative D call TRBD2 (5 bases). Trimming took 2 bases from V and 1 from J, leaving 15 bases between them. The V gene's germline CDR1 is SGHAT and CDR2 FQNNGV. The CDR3 consists of 16 residues.

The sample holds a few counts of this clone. The CDR3 DNA is TGTGCCAGCAGTTACTACAGGGGGCCCACCGGGGAGCTGTTTTTT. It translates to CASSYYRGPTGELFF. V gene TRBV6-5 combines with J gene TRBJ2-2, with 9 bases fitting TRBD1. CDR3 size: 15 residues. Per the germline V gene, CDR1 is MNHEY and CDR2 is SVGAGI. With 1 base clipped from V and 4 bases from J, the junction kept 1 base outside the gene matches.

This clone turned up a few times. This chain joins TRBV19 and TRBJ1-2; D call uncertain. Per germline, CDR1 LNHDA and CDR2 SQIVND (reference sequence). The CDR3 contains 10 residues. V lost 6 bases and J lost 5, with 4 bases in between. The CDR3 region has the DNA TGTGCCAGTAGCAGATATGGCTACACCTTC. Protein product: CASSRYGYTF. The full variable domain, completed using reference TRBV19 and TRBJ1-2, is DGGITQSPKYLFRKEGQNVTLSCEQNLNHDAMYWYRQDPGQGLRLIYYSQIVNDFQKGDIAEGYSVSREKKESFPLTVTSAQKNPTAFYLCASSRYGYTFGSGTRLTVV.

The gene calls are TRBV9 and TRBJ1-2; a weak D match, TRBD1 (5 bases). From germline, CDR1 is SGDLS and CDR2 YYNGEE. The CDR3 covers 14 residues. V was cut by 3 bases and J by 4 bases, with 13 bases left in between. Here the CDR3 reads CASSGQGGSYGYTF. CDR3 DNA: TGTGCCAGCAGCGGGCAGGGCGGGAGCTATGGCTACACCTTC.